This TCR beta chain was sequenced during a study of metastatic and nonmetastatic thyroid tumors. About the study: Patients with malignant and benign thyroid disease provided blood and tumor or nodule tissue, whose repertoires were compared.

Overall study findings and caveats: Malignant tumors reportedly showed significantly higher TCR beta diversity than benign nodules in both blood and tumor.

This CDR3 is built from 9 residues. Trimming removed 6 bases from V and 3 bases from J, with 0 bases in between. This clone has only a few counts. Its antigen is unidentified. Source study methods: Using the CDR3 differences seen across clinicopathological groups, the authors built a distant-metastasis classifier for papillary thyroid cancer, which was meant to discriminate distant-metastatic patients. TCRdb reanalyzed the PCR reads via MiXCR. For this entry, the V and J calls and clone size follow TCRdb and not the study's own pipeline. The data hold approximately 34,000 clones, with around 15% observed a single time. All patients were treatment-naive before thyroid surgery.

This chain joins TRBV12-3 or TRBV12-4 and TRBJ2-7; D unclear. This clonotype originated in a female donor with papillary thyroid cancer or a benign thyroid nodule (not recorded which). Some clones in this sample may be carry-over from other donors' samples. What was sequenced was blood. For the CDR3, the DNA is TGTGCCAGCAGCTACGAGCAGTACTTC. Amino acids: CASSYEQYF.